These T cell receptor beta chains were read from a single sample in a study of cytomegalovirus exposure and HLA in healthy donors. Produced via immunoSEQ multiplex PCR; TCRdb's table is partial and in-frame only. This table has 100,000 to 150,000 clones, about 79% appearing once. Sequenced input: PBMCs. The receptor source for this set is a man aged 50 to 59 in good health and CMV-seronegative. The CDR3 runs from the conserved cysteine through the conserved F or W. D genes are given only for firm matches. Rows give clone size only sometimes, using once, few, many, or a class for an expanded clone.

j_call,clone_size,d_call,v_call,cdr3_aa,cdr3_nt
TRBJ1-4,once,TRBD1,TRBV29-1,CSAQKGQGLFVEKLFF,TGCAGCGCCCAAAAGGGACAGGGTTTGTTTGTGGAAAAACTGTTTTTT
TRBJ1-4,.,.,TRBV2,CASSARQPLNEKLFF,TGTGCCAGCAGTGCTAGGCAGCCTTTAAATGAAAAACTGTTTTTT
TRBJ2-7,.,TRBD1,TRBV5-1,CASSQVWGGTGNEQYF,TGCGCCAGCAGCCAAGTTTGGGGTGGGACAGGGAACGAGCAGTACTTC
TRBJ2-5,.,TRBD2,TRBV9,CASSGTSGGPGTQYF,TGTGCCAGCAGCGGGACTAGCGGGGGCCCAGGGACCCAGTACTTC
TRBJ2-3,.,TRBD1,TRBV2,CASNRDRGSEDTQYF,TGTGCCAGCAACCGGGACAGGGGTTCGGAAGATACGCAGTATTTT
TRBJ1-2,.,.,TRBV20-1,CSGTGMSYTF,TGCAGTGGTACGGGGATGAGCTACACCTTC
TRBJ1-1,.,.,TRBV7-6,CASSLDSFRTHTRGTEAFF,TGTGCCAGCAGCTTAGACAGTTTTAGGACTCATACTAGAGGCACTGAAGCTTTCTTT
TRBJ2-3,.,TRBD2,TRBV19,CASSPRGASTDTQYF,TGTGCCAGTAGCCCGCGGGGGGCTAGCACAGATACGCAGTATTTT
TRBJ1-6,.,.,TRBV27,CASSLLMAWGEASPLHF,TGTGCCAGCAGTCTCCTAATGGCCTGGGGGGAAGCTTCACCCCTCCACTTT
TRBJ1-1,.,TRBD1,TRBV5-1,CASSWYPTGAANTEAFF,TGCGCCAGCAGCTGGTACCCGACAGGGGCCGCCAACACTGAAGCTTTCTTT
TRBJ2-5,.,.,TRBV12-5,CASGGHGFGETQYF,TGTGCTAGTGGAGGACACGGGTTTGGGGAGACCCAGTACTTC
TRBJ1-4,.,TRBD1,TRBV6-1,CASNRGWGEKLFF,TGTGCCAGTAACAGGGGTTGGGGTGAAAAACTGTTTTTT
TRBJ2-3,.,TRBD2,TRBV5-1,CASSFGLAGVTDTQYF,TGCGCCAGCAGCTTTGGACTAGCGGGGGTAACAGATACGCAGTATTTT
TRBJ2-4,.,.,TRBV4-1,CASSHLGGRAKNIQYF,TGCGCCAGCAGCCACCTAGGGGGAAGAGCCAAAAACATTCAGTACTTC
TRBJ1-2,.,.,TRBV6-6,CASESPGRIGGDGYTF,TGTGCCAGCGAATCGCCGGGAAGAATCGGCGGGGATGGCTACACCTTC
TRBJ1-1,.,.,TRBV4-1,CASSQGLSEANTEAFF,TGCGCCAGCAGCCAAGGCTTGTCGGAGGCGAACACTGAAGCTTTCTTT
TRBJ2-7,few,TRBD1,TRBV7-6,CASSSTGGIYEQYF,TGTGCCAGCAGCTCGACAGGGGGCATTTACGAGCAGTACTTC
TRBJ1-1,.,TRBD1,TRBV7-3,CASSPQGRDTEAFF,TGTGCCAGCAGCCCACAGGGGAGAGACACTGAAGCTTTCTTT
TRBJ1-1,few,.,TRBV5-1,CASRGEGNTEAFF,TGCGCCAGCAGAGGAGAGGGAAACACTGAAGCTTTCTTT
TRBJ2-1,.,TRBD1,TRBV19,CASSIETGTGTYNEQFF,TGTGCCAGTAGTATAGAAACCGGGACAGGGACCTACAATGAGCAGTTCTTC
TRBJ1-1,.,.,TRBV11-2,CASSPQMNTEAFF,TGTGCCAGCAGCCCCCAGATGAACACTGAAGCTTTCTTT
TRBJ2-6,.,TRBD2,TRBV6-5,CASRGGWSGANVLTF,TGTGCCAGCAGGGGGGGGTGGAGTGGGGCCAACGTCCTGACTTTC
TRBJ1-1,.,TRBD1,TRBV19,CASSIDRGRGTEAFF,TGTGCCAGTAGCATAGACAGGGGGCGAGGAACTGAAGCTTTCTTT
TRBJ2-2,.,TRBD1,TRBV11-2,CASRWGTGGTGELFF,TGTGCCAGCAGATGGGGGACAGGGGGCACCGGGGAGCTGTTTTTT
TRBJ1-5,.,.,TRBV9,CASSVSSNQPQHF,TGTGCCAGCAGCGTATCAAGCAATCAGCCCCAGCATTTT
TRBJ1-6,.,TRBD1,TRBV5-4,CASSLDRQGYNSPLHF,TGTGCCAGCAGCTTGGATCGACAGGGGTATAATTCACCCCTCCACTTT
TRBJ1-4,.,TRBD1,TRBV4-1,CASSLAGQGSEKLFF,TGCGCCAGCAGCCTGGCCGGACAGGGGAGTGAAAAACTGTTTTTT
TRBJ2-5,few,TRBD2,TRBV5-6,CASSPAGGSQETQYF,TGTGCCAGCAGCCCAGCGGGGGGGAGCCAAGAGACCCAGTACTTC
TRBJ1-4,.,TRBD1,TRBV30,CAWRTGGTTNEKLFF,TGTGCCTGGCGCACAGGGGGGACTACTAATGAAAAACTGTTTTTT
TRBJ2-5,.,.,TRBV5-6,CASSPTPTVQETQYF,TGTGCCAGCAGCCCCACCCCGACAGTTCAAGAGACCCAGTACTTC
TRBJ1-5,.,.,TRBV4-3,CASSQAWRGEGTQHF,TGCGCCAGCAGCCAAGCTTGGAGGGGCGAAGGCACCCAGCATTTT
TRBJ2-1,.,.,TRBV5-1,CASSSQGIDEQFF,TGCGCCAGCAGCTCGCAGGGGATAGATGAGCAGTTCTTC